This T cell receptor (beta chain) was documented in a study of T cells expressing NK-cell markers. Study findings and constraints: A few of the donors also had these clonotypes leading their CD3+CD56-NKG2C+ fraction. Dominant NKG2C+ clonotypes accounted for roughly 1.0-7.5% of CD8+ T cells in six donors.

A remark on this clonotype: Antigen: not known.

Template switching by 5'RACE with UMIs generated the TCR beta cDNA. After re-calling the 5' RACE reads, TCRdb lists one entry per CDR3 protein, DNA absent. The clone table shows approximately 550,000 distinct CDR3 sequences, with the ten largest holding approximately 3.6%. CDR3 size: 12 residues. CDR1 is MGHDK and CDR2 is SYGVNS in the germline V gene. The sample taken for sequencing was blood T cells: a sorted CD56 or NKG2C T cell subset, CD4+ or CD8+ T cells, or bulk PBMC T cells (not recorded which). This chain joins TRBV25-1 and TRBJ1-1; TCRdb proposes TRBD1, but this gene call is untestable without DNA. This TCR was recovered from a man younger than 30 in good health. The CDR3 spells CASRTGELGAFF.